This is a list of T cell receptor beta chains from one sample in a study of blood T cells in healthy people across ages. TCRdb re-called the 5' RACE reads through MiXCR, storing one row per CDR3 protein. The sample holds under 800,000 distinct CDR3 sequences, roughly 45% seen once. Material: blood. The receptor set was obtained from a woman aged 55-70 years in good health. CDR3s include the opening cysteine and the closing phenylalanine or tryptophan. A D gene is named only where the DNA matches it firmly. Part of the rows lack a size; the others show once, few, many or a class for expanded clones.

.,TRBJ2-1,TRBV7-6,.,TGTGCCAGCAGCGGCGAGTCCCGCGATGAGCAGTTCTTC,CASSGESRDEQFF
TRBD2,TRBJ2-7,TRBV7-2,few,TGTGCCAGCAGCTTATGGGGACTAGCTGGGCTCCTAAGCTCCTACGAGCAGTACTTC,CASSLWGLAGLLSSYEQYF
TRBD1,TRBJ1-6,TRBV2,.,TGTGCCAGCAGTGACAGGGGGACTCATAATTCACCCCTCCACTTT,CASSDRGTHNSPLHF
.,TRBJ2-1,TRBV20-1,few,TGCAGTGCCCGACTACGGGATTATGAGCAGTTCTTC,CSARLRDYEQFF
.,TRBJ2-7,TRBV5-1,.,TGCGCCAGCAGCACCGACTATTCCTACGAGCAGTACTTC,CASSTDYSYEQYF
.,TRBJ1-5,TRBV29-1,once,TGCAGCGTCGCCGCGGGACACCCGACGGAGCCCCAGCATTTT,CSVAAGHPTEPQHF
.,TRBJ2-7,TRBV6-1,many,TGTGCCAGCACCTTTGGCTCCTACGAGCAGTACTTC,CASTFGSYEQYF
TRBD2,TRBJ2-5,TRBV28,.,TGTGCCAGTCTCCCGGGACTAGCTCAAGAGACCCAGTACTTC,CASLPGLAQETQYF
.,TRBJ2-5,TRBV13,many,TGTGCCAGCAGCTTAGGCTCCGGCAGGGCGGGACAAGAGACCCAGTACTTC,CASSLGSGRAGQETQYF
TRBD1,TRBJ2-5,TRBV30,.,TGTGCCTTAAACAGGGGCAATCGGGAAGAGACCCAGTACTTC,CALNRGNREETQYF
TRBD1,TRBJ2-7,TRBV18,.,TGTGCCAGCTCACCAAGGGGGGACAGGAGCTCCTACGAGCAGTACTTC,CASSPRGDRSSYEQYF
.,TRBJ1-2,TRBV9,.,TGTGCCTCCCAGACCCTCCGGGATGGCTACACCTTC,CASQTLRDGYTF
.,TRBJ2-7,TRBV9,.,TGTGCCAGCAGCGTAGGGATATTCGGACGCTACGAGCAGTACTTC,CASSVGIFGRYEQYF
TRBD2,TRBJ2-5,TRBV3-1,many,TGTGCCAGCAGCCAAAATCCGACTAGCGGGGGAGAGACCCAGTACTTC,CASSQNPTSGGETQYF
.,TRBJ2-1,TRBV25-1,.,TGTGCCAGCAGTGAACGACGGGGCGGTGAGCAGTTCTTC,CASSERRGGEQFF
TRBD2,TRBJ2-2,TRBV5-5,.,TGTGCCAGCAATTCCGGACTAGCGGAAAACACCGGGGAGCTGTTTTTT,CASNSGLAENTGELFF
.,TRBJ2-3,TRBV20-1,.,TGCAGTGCTTGGGAAACGGGTAGGACAGATACGCAGTATTTT,CSAWETGRTDTQYF
.,TRBJ2-7,TRBV4-3,.,TGCGCCAGCAGCCAAGACAGGACTGGGGAGACAAGCTCCTACAATGAGCAGTACTTC,CASSQDRTGETSSYNEQYF
TRBD2,TRBJ2-7,TRBV7-2,many,TGTGCCAGCAGCCCCATAGCGGGAGTCAACGAGCAGTACTTC,CASSPIAGVNEQYF
.,TRBJ1-2,TRBV7-9,.,TGTGCCAGCAGCTTAGGGCAGATTCCTAACTATGGCTACACCTTC,CASSLGQIPNYGYTF